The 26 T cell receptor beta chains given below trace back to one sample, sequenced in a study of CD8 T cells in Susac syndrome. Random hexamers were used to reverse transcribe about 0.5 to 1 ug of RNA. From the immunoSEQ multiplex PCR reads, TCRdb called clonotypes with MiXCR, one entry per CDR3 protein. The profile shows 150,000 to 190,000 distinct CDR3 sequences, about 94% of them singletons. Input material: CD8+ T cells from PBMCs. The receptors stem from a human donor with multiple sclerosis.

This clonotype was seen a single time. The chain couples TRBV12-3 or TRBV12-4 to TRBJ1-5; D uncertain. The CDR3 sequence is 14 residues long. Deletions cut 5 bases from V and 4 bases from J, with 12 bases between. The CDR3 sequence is CASSELARNQPQHF. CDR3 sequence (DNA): TGTGCCAGCAGTGAGCTTGCTCGGAATCAGCCCCAGCATTTT.

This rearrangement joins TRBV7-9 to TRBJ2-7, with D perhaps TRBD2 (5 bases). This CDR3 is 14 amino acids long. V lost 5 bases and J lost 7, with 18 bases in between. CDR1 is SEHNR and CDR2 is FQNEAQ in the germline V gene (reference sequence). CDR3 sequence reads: CASSVISGREEQYF. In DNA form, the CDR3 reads TGTGCCAGCAGCGTCATTTCGGGTAGGGAGGAGCAGTACTTC.

CDR3 sequence: CSVILDRGGYEQYF. The CDR3 DNA reads as TGCAGCGTTATTTTGGACAGGGGTGGCTACGAGCAGTACTTC. The gene calls are TRBV29-1 and TRBJ2-7; 9 bases are shared with TRBD1. Trimming at V came to 5 bases and at J to 3 bases, leaving 8 bases not matched to a gene. Germline V CDR1 and CDR2: SQVTM, ANQGSEA. The CDR3 spans 14 residues.

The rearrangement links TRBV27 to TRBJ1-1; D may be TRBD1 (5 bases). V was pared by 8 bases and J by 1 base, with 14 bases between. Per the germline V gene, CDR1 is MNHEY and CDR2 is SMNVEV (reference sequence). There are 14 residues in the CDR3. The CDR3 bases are TGTGCCAGCTCACCAGGGAAGGGGAACACTGAAGCTTTCTTT. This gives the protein CASSPGKGNTEAFF.

The CDR3 DNA sequence: TGTGCCAGCAGTTTGAGTCAGCCCCAGCATTTT. Protein product: CASSLSQPQHF. The chain couples TRBV12-3 or TRBV12-4 to TRBJ1-5; D gene uncertain. Deletions cut 3 bases from V and 6 bases from J, with 3 bases between. The CDR3 has 11 residues.

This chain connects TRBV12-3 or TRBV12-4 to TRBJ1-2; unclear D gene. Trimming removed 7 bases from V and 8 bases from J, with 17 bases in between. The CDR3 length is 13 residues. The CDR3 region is CASTRDGWLGYTF. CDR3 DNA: TGTGCCAGCACCCGAGACGGGTGGCTCGGCTACACCTTC.

In DNA, the CDR3 is TGTGCCAGCAGCTTAACAGGGGCTCCCTACGAGCAGTACTTC. It yields the protein CASSLTGAPYEQYF. The chain uses TRBV7-9 and TRBJ2-7, with 7 bases identical to TRBD1. Losses at the gene ends were 2 bases for V and 2 bases for J; bases not matched to a gene: 3. CDR3 size: 14 residues. The germline gives CDR1 SEHNR, CDR2 FQNEAQ (reference sequence).

CDR3 nucleotides: TGCAGCGCCGATATACGGGACTTAGTTTCAGGGGCCAACGTCCTGACTTTC. It is translated as CSADIRDLVSGANVLTF. The chain carries TRBV29-1 and TRBJ2-6; a possible D gene is TRBD2 (6 bases). Germline V gene sequence: CDR1 SQVTM, CDR2 ANQGSEA. Trimming shortened V by 7 bases and J by 4 bases, and 23 bases separated the two germline ends. The CDR3 covers 17 residues.

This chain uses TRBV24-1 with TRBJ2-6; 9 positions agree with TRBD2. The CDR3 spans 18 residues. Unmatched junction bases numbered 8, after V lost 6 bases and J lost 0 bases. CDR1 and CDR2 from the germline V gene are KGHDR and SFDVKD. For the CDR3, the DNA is TGTGCCACCAGTCAGGGGACTAGCCGGATCTCTGGGGCCAACGTCCTGACTTTC. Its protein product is CATSQGTSRISGANVLTF.

The CDR3 region is CSARDRGSTDTQYF. The DNA of the CDR3 is TGCAGTGCTAGAGACAGAGGCAGCACAGATACGCAGTATTTT. The genes are TRBV20-1 and TRBJ2-3; D not certain. Trimming took 0 bases from V and 0 from J, leaving 7 bases between them. The CDR3 has 14 residues. Germline V gene sequence: CDR1 DFQATT, CDR2 SNEGSKA (reference sequence).

For the CDR3, the DNA is TGTGCCAGCAGTTGGACGGGGGTTGGGATCGAGCAGTACTTC. It specifies CASSWTGVGIEQYF. J is TRBJ2-7 and V is TRBV28; maybe TRBD2 (6 bases). V lost 4 bases and J lost 6, with 16 bases in between. The germline gives CDR1 MDHEN, CDR2 SYDVKM. This CDR3 spans 14 amino acids. Based on the CDR3 plus reference TRBV28 and TRBJ2-7, the full variable domain is DVKVTQSSRYLVKRTGEKVFLECVQDMDHENMFWYRQDPGLGLRLIYFSYDVKMKEKGDIPEGYSVSREKKERFSLILESASTNQTSMYLCASSWTGVGIEQYFGPGTRLTVT.

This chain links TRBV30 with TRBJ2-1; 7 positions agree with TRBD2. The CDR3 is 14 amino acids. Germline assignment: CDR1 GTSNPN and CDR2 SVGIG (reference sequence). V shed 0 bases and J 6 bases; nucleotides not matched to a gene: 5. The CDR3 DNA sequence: TGTGCCTGGAGTGTAGGCGGGGGAGCCAATGAGCAGTTCTTC. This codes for CAWSVGGGANEQFF.

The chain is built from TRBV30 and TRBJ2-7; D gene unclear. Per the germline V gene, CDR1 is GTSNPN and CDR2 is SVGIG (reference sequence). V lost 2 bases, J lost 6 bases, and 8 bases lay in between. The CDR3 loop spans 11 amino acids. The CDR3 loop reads CAWSPQVEQYF. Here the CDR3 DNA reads TGTGCCTGGAGTCCTCAAGTCGAGCAGTACTTC. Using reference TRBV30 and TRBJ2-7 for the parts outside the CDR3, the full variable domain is SQTIHQWPATLVQPVGSPLSLECTVEGTSNPNLYWYRQAAGRGLQLLFYSVGIGQISSEVPQNLSASRPQDRQFILSSKKLLLSDSGFYLCAWSPQVEQYFGPGTRLTVT.

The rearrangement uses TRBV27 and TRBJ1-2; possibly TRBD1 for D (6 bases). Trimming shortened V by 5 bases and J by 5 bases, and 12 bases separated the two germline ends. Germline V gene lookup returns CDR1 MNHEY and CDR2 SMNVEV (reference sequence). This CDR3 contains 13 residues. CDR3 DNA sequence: TGTGCCAGCAGTAAAAACAGGGTGTATGGCTACACCTTC. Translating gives CASSKNRVYGYTF.

This CDR3 reads CASSLHLGPDQPQHF. The CDR3, as DNA: TGCGCCAGCAGCTTGCATTTGGGGCCAGATCAGCCCCAGCATTTT. The rearrangement joins TRBV5-1 to TRBJ1-5, with D possibly TRBD1 on 5 matching bases. Per germline, CDR1 SGHRS and CDR2 YFSETQ. This CDR3 is 15 amino acids long. Deletions cut 1 base from V and 5 bases from J, with 13 bases between.

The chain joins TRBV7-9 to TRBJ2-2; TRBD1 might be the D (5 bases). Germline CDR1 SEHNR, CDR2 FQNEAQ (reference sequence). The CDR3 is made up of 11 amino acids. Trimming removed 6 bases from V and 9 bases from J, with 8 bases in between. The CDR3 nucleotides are TGTGCCAGCAGTAGGGGTCGGGAGCTGTTTTTT. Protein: CASSRGRELFF.

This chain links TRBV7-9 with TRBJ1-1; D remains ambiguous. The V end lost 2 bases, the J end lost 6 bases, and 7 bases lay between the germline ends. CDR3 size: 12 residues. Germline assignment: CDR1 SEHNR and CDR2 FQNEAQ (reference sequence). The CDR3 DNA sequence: TGTGCCAGCAGCTTAACGTTCCCTGAAGCTTTCTTT. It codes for CASSLTFPEAFF.

The CDR3 sequence: CASSLQYNEQFF. CDR3 DNA sequence: TGTGCCAGCAGCTTGCAATACAATGAGCAGTTCTTC. V gene TRBV7-9 combines with J gene TRBJ2-1; D gene uncertain. The germline V and J ends were trimmed by 3 bases and 4 bases, with 4 bases remaining between them. This CDR3 contains 12 residues. Germline V gene data show CDR1 as SEHNR and CDR2 as FQNEAQ (reference sequence). Full variable domain (rest looked up from reference TRBV7-9 and TRBJ2-1): DTGVSQNPRHKITKRGQNVTFRCDPISEHNRLYWYRQTLGQGPEFLTYFQNEAQLEKSRLLSDRFSAERPKGSFSTLEIQRTEQGDSAMYLCASSLQYNEQFFGPGTRLTVL.

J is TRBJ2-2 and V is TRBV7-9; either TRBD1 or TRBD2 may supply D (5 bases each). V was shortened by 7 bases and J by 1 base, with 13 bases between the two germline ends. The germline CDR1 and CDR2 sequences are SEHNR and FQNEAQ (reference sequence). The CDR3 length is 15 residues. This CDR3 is CASTPLGGNTGELFF. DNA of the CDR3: TGTGCCAGCACCCCACTTGGGGGGAACACCGGGGAGCTGTTTTTT.

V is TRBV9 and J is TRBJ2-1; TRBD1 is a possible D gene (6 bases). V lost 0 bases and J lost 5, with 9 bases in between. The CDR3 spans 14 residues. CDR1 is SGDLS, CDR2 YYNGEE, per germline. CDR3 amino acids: CASSVDRADNEQFF. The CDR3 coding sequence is TGTGCCAGCAGCGTAGACAGGGCAGACAATGAGCAGTTCTTC.

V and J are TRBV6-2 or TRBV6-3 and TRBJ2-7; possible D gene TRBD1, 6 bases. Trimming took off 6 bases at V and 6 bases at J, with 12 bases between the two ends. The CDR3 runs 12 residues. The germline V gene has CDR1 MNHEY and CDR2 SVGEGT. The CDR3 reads CASSQTGTEQYF. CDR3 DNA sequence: TGTGCCAGCAGCCAGACAGGTACCGAGCAGTACTTC.

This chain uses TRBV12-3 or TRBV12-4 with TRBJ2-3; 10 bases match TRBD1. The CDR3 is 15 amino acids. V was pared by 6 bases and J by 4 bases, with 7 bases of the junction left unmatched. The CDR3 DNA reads TGTGCCAGCAGCTTGGACAGGGGGTTGGCAGATACGCAGTATTTT. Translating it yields CASSLDRGLADTQYF.

The CDR3 region has the DNA TGTGCCAGCAGCCCGGACAGGGGACTTCAAGAGACCCAGTACTTC. This gives the protein CASSPDRGLQETQYF. The V call is TRBV5-6, the J call TRBJ2-5; TRBD1 aligns across 9 bases. This CDR3 region has 15 residues. J was trimmed by 2 bases and V by 4 bases; bases with no gene match: 6. Germline CDR1 reads SGHDT; CDR2 reads YYEEEE.

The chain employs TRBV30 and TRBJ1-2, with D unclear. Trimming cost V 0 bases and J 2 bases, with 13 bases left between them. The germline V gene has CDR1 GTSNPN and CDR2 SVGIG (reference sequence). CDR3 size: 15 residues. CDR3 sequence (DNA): TGTGCCTGGAGTGTAGCCCCTGGCAGGAACTATGGCTACACCTTC. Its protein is CAWSVAPGRNYGYTF.

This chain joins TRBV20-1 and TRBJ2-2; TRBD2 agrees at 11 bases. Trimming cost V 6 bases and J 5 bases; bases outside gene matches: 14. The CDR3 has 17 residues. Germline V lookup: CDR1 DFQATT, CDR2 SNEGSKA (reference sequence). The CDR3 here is CSAPWGLAGGTTGELFF. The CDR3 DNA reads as TGCAGTGCCCCTTGGGGGCTAGCGGGGGGCACAACCGGGGAGCTGTTTTTT.

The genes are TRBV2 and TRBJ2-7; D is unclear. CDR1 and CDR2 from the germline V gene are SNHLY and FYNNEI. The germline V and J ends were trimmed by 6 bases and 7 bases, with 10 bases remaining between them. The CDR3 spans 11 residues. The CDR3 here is CASSSSLEQYF. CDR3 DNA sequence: TGTGCCAGCAGCTCTTCACTAGAGCAGTACTTC.